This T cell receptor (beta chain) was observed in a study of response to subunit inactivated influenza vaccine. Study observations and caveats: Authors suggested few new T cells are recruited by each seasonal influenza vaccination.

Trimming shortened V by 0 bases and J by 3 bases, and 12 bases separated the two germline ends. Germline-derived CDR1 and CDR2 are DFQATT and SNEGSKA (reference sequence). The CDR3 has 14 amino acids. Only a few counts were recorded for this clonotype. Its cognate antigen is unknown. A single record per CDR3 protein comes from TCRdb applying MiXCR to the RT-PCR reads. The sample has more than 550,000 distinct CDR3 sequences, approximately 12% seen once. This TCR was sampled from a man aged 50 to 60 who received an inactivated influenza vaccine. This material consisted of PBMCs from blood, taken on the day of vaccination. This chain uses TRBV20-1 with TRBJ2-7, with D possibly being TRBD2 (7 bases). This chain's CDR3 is CSARDPGGLYEQYF. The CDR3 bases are TGCAGTGCTAGAGATCCGGGGGGCCTCTACGAGCAGTACTTC.